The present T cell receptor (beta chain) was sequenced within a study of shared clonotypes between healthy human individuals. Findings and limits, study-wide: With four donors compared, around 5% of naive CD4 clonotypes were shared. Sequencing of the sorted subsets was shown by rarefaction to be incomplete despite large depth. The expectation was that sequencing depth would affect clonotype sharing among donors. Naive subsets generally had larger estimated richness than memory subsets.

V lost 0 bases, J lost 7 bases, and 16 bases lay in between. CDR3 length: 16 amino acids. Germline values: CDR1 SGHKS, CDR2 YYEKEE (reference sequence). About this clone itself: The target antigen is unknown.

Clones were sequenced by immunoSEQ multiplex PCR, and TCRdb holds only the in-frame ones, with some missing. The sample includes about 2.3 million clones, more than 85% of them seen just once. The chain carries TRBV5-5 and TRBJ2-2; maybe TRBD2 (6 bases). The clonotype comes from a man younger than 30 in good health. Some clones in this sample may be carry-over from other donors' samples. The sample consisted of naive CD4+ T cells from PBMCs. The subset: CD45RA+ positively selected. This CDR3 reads CASSLEFRRDFGELFF. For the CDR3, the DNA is TGTGCCAGCAGCTTGGAATTCAGGCGGGACTTCGGGGAGCTGTTTTTT.